This T cell receptor (beta chain) was observed in a study of CD8 T cells in Susac syndrome (dated by TCRdb to the late 2010s). About the investigation overall: Whether CD8+ T cell activation and differentiation in Susac syndrome was antigen driven was tested using repertoire sequencing. CD8+ T cell repertoire clonality was compared between fewer than 13 healthy donors, some 14 Susac syndrome patients and roughly 15 multiple sclerosis patients.

Peripheral blood CD8+ and CD4+ T cells from healthy donors, Susac syndrome patients and multiple sclerosis patients were profiled using high-throughput TCR beta sequencing. The multiple sclerosis controls were treatment-naive patients who had stable or active relapsing-remitting disease and met the revised McDonald criteria. Bulk CD8+ and CD4+ T cells were purified by magnetic negative isolation, whereas CD8+ TEMRA cells were enriched by FACS. Blood was collected in EDTA tubes and processed within 24 hours, with PBMCs isolated through density gradient centrifugation. PBMCs intended for TCR sequencing were cryopreserved in liquid nitrogen and thawed later in a water bath at 37 degrees C. The sorted or isolated CD4+, CD8+ and CD8+ TEMRA cells had a purity of 90% or higher. Broader findings and caveats from the paper: The TCR sequencing and HLA analysis was acknowledged to have included a relatively small number of individuals.

RNA was extracted with the RNeasy kit and roughly 0.5 to 1 ug was reverse transcribed using random hexamers. The immunoSEQ multiplex PCR assay, which covers 54 Vbeta and 13 Jbeta segments, was used to amplify TCR beta CDR3 regions. Bias from PCR amplification was corrected by using a synthetic template baseline for primer optimization and for computational correction. Regarding the original processing steps: Only productive sequences were kept, with reads annotated to V, D and J genes according to IMGT and analyzed in immunoSEQ Analyzer. Clonality was computed as one minus Shannon entropy normalized by log2 of the number of productive unique sequences. For each patient and control, public and private clones were evaluated among the 100 most prevalent clones. A clone was defined as Susac-specific if it was absent from the healthy and MS cohorts, from 950 to 1,300 published viral clones and from other ImmuneACCESS disease sequences. TCRdb reanalyzed the raw reads on its own, using fastp at Q25 for trimming and MiXCR for clone calling, and kept in-frame beta chains. Identical CDR3 proteins give one entry, which carries the most common genes and DNA. For this entry, the V and J calls and clone size follow TCRdb and not the study's own pipeline. The table for this sample lists 50,000 or so distinct CDR3 sequences; roughly 93% of them were counted only once. The top ten clones comprise approximately 0.49% of the sample.

A word on this clonotype: Its antigen has not been determined. No clone much larger than this one lies a single base away; base qualities are absent.

From the cysteine up to the phenylalanine, the CDR3 has a length of 14 residues. Left in the record is the CDR3 DNA by itself, 42 bases read in frame from the first base. V sheds 0 bases and J sheds 5 bases, leaving 11 bases between their ends. For CDR1 and CDR2, the germline V gene (reference sequence) lists SGHNT and YYREEE. The sequence derives from a human donor with multiple sclerosis. Sequenced input: CD8+ T cells from PBMCs. The chain was built from TRBV5-4 and TRBJ2-5, with the D call perhaps TRBD1 or TRBD2, as 5 bases match in each case. The CDR3 has the sequence CASSLEGRVETQYF. The nucleotide sequence reads TGTGCCAGCAGCTTGGAGGGACGGGTCGAGACCCAGTACTTC. This CDR3, with the reference TRBV5-4 and TRBJ2-5 proteins standing in past its ends, gives the full variable domain ETGVTQSPTHLIKTRGQQVTLRCSSQSGHNTVSWYQQALGQGPQFIFQYYREEENGRGNFPPRFSGLQFPNYSSELNVNALELDDSALYLCASSLEGRVETQYFGPGTRLLVL.